These T cell receptor beta chains were read from a single sample in a study of shared clonotypes between healthy human individuals. Clones were sequenced by immunoSEQ multiplex PCR, and TCRdb holds only the in-frame ones, with some missing. The data show around 2,000,000 clones, about 95% seen once. The sequenced material came from naive CD8+ T cells sorted from blood. These receptors were collected from a man between 18 and 29 years old in good health. Each CDR3 is given with its conserved first and last residue. D genes are given only for firm matches. The listing skips clone size in some rows; elsewhere it reads once, few, many or a size class.

clone size: -; J gene: TRBJ1-2; D gene: -; V gene: TRBV19; CDR3 protein: CASRTYNYGYTF; CDR3 DNA: TGTGCCAGTAGGACTTACAACTATGGCTACACCTTC
clone size: -; J gene: TRBJ2-7; D gene: -; V gene: TRBV7-2; CDR3 protein: CASSSLDYEQYF; CDR3 DNA: TGTGCCAGCAGCTCGTTAGACTACGAGCAGTACTTC
clone size: -; J gene: TRBJ1-1; D gene: -; V gene: TRBV7-9; CDR3 protein: CASSQGHNTEAFF; CDR3 DNA: TGTGCCAGCAGTCAAGGGCATAACACTGAAGCTTTCTTT
clone size: -; J gene: TRBJ2-7; D gene: -; V gene: TRBV19; CDR3 protein: CASSPADGDYEQYF; CDR3 DNA: TGTGCCAGTAGCCCTGCGGACGGAGACTACGAGCAGTACTTC
clone size: -; J gene: TRBJ2-6; D gene: -; V gene: TRBV30; CDR3 protein: CAWSVRDFGANVLTF; CDR3 DNA: TGTGCCTGGAGTGTGAGGGATTTTGGGGCCAACGTCCTGACTTTC
clone size: once; J gene: TRBJ1-1; D gene: -; V gene: TRBV18; CDR3 protein: CASSPEDSMNTEAFF; CDR3 DNA: TGTGCCAGCTCACCGGAGGACAGTATGAACACTGAAGCTTTCTTT
clone size: -; J gene: TRBJ1-2; D gene: -; V gene: TRBV5-1; CDR3 protein: CASSPISVAGEEGYTF; CDR3 DNA: TGCGCCAGCAGCCCGATCTCCGTGGCGGGGGAAGAAGGCTACACCTTC
clone size: -; J gene: TRBJ2-7; D gene: TRBD1; V gene: TRBV11-2; CDR3 protein: CASSLGTGSYEQYF; CDR3 DNA: TGTGCCAGCAGCTTAGGGACAGGGTCTTACGAGCAGTACTTC
clone size: -; J gene: TRBJ1-2; D gene: -; V gene: TRBV7-9; CDR3 protein: CASSPPLRNGYTF; CDR3 DNA: TGTGCCAGCAGCCCACCTCTTAGGAATGGCTACACCTTC
clone size: -; J gene: TRBJ2-1; D gene: -; V gene: TRBV7-9; CDR3 protein: CASQSPREATTLYNEQFF; CDR3 DNA: TGTGCCAGCCAATCACCCAGGGAAGCGACTACCCTATACAATGAGCAGTTCTTC
clone size: -; J gene: TRBJ1-5; D gene: -; V gene: TRBV11-3; CDR3 protein: CASSLTRGGGNNQPQHF; CDR3 DNA: TGTGCCAGCAGCCTAACCCGGGGGGGAGGAAACAATCAGCCCCAGCATTTT
clone size: few; J gene: TRBJ1-2; D gene: -; V gene: TRBV11-2; CDR3 protein: CASSLDLGPFYGYTF; CDR3 DNA: TGTGCCAGCAGCTTAGATCTTGGCCCCTTCTATGGCTACACCTTC
clone size: once; J gene: TRBJ1-4; D gene: TRBD1; V gene: TRBV27; CDR3 protein: CASSFRTGGAEKLFF; CDR3 DNA: TGTGCCAGCAGTTTTCGGACAGGGGGGGCTGAAAAACTGTTTTTT
clone size: -; J gene: TRBJ2-1; D gene: TRBD2; V gene: TRBV6-6; CDR3 protein: CASSYSTGGEQFF; CDR3 DNA: TGTGCCAGCAGTTACTCGACGGGAGGGGAGCAGTTCTTC
clone size: -; J gene: TRBJ2-7; D gene: TRBD1; V gene: TRBV30; CDR3 protein: CAWGTGTSSYEQYF; CDR3 DNA: TGTGCCTGGGGGACAGGGACAAGCTCCTACGAGCAGTACTTC
clone size: -; J gene: TRBJ2-5; D gene: TRBD2; V gene: TRBV11-2; CDR3 protein: CASSFPGARGEETQYF; CDR3 DNA: TGTGCCAGCAGCTTTCCCGGAGCTCGGGGGGAAGAGACCCAGTACTTC
clone size: -; J gene: TRBJ2-1; D gene: -; V gene: TRBV10-1; CDR3 protein: CASSAENSYNEQFF; CDR3 DNA: TGCGCCAGCAGTGCAGAAAACTCCTACAATGAGCAGTTCTTC
clone size: -; J gene: TRBJ2-7; D gene: -; V gene: TRBV18; CDR3 protein: CASSPAGSYEQYF; CDR3 DNA: TGTGCCAGCTCACCAGCAGGGTCCTACGAGCAGTACTTC
clone size: -; J gene: TRBJ2-5; D gene: TRBD1; V gene: TRBV5-6; CDR3 protein: CASSFGPRGQGIGETQYF; CDR3 DNA: TGTGCCAGCAGCTTTGGCCCTCGCGGACAGGGCATTGGAGAGACCCAGTACTTC